This TCR beta chain derives from a study of regulatory T cells in long-lasting Graves disease. CDR3-region Arm-PCR and iRepertoire HTBI primers produced the TCR beta libraries. TCRdb reprocessed the multiplex PCR reads via MiXCR and lists one record per CDR3 protein. The table includes about 400,000 distinct CDR3 sequences, less than 20% detected once. This clonotype was picked up many times. The sample's time point: newly diagnosed GD, antithyroid drugs for less than 3 months. The TCR library was prepared using RNA isolated from PBMCs. This specimen consisted of peripheral blood mononuclear cells (PBMCs), obtained at new diagnosis, from a patient treated with antithyroid drugs. This receptor was taken from a female donor with Graves disease.

CDR3 loop: CASSQDSLSGANVLTF. The CDR3 DNA reads TGCGCCAGCAGCCAAGATTCGTTGTCCGGGGCCAACGTCCTGACTTTC. The chain has TRBV4-3 and TRBJ2-6; the D is unclear. The V and J ends lost 0 bases and 4 bases respectively, with 10 bases between them. Germline CDR1 and CDR2: LGHNA and YSLEER. This CDR3 region has 16 residues.